The present entry profiles one TCR beta chain with its context. The data were obtained in a study of CD8 T cells in Susac syndrome. Study summary: Sequenced Susac syndrome patients included roughly 6 with clinically active disease and fewer than 10 in remission.

Random hexamers served to reverse transcribe roughly 0.45 to 1 ug RNA. An immunoSEQ multiplex PCR generated amplified TCR beta CDR3 products spanning 54 Vbeta and 13 Jbeta. TCRdb used MiXCR to reprocess the immunoSEQ multiplex PCR reads, holding one entry per CDR3 protein. The sample yields some 200,000 distinct CDR3 sequences, 90% to 97% seen once. The V end lost 4 bases, the J end lost 5 bases, and 11 bases lay between the germline ends. Per the germline V gene, CDR1 is SEHNR and CDR2 is FQNEAQ (reference sequence). The length of the CDR3 is 14 residues. The patients with Susac syndrome satisfied recently defined diagnostic criteria for either definite or probable disease.

The V and J genes are TRBV7-9 and TRBJ1-4, with D unresolved. The sample taken for sequencing was CD4+ T cells from PBMCs. The origin of this receptor is a human donor with Susac syndrome. DNA for the CDR3: TGTGCCAGCAGCTGGAGGGTCGAGAATGAAAAACTGTTTTTT. It is translated as CASSWRVENEKLFF.